This T cell receptor (beta chain) was identified during a study of CD8 T cells in ankylosing spondylitis. Study-level results: Characteristic, it appeared, of ankylosing spondylitis blood was a TCR beta motif of fewer than 10 highly homologous variants. It was reported that disease-linked clones were significantly enriched in matched ankylosing spondylitis synovial fluid.

Library preparation for TCR beta used quantitative 5'-RACE with molecular barcodes. TCRdb independently ran MiXCR on the 5' RACE reads; one entry per CDR3 protein. Of 200,000 to 250,000 distinct CDR3 sequences listed, around a quarter are singletons. This clonotype came up a few times. Its cognate antigen is unknown. Germline CDR1 reads DFQATT; CDR2 reads SNEGSKA (reference sequence). Trimming left V 3 bases short and J 8 bases short, with 8 bases between. The CDR3 loop spans 11 amino acids. Sequenced: blood, either unsorted or a sorted T cell fraction (not recorded which). This TCR was sampled from a male donor with ankylosing spondylitis or in good health (not recorded which). The chain couples TRBV20-1 to TRBJ1-5; D is perhaps TRBD1 (5 bases). CDR3 sequence (DNA): TGCAGTGCTAGGATGGGGGAGCCCCAGCATTTT. Translated, it gives CSARMGEPQHF.